The 29 T cell receptor beta chains listed next were all sequenced from one sample in a study of cytomegalovirus exposure and HLA in healthy donors (dated by TCRdb to between 2016 and 2019). Receptor amplification or capture employed the immunoSEQ multiplex PCR assay. A mixture of 60 forward primers for TCR Vbeta segments and 13 reverse primers for TCR Jbeta segments was used in the multiplex PCR. As stored in TCRdb, this immuneACCESS dataset retains in-frame rearrangements with V and J assigned. A fraction of the clones does not appear; measured against another copy, unresolved V genes explain less than half of the discrepancy, and the remainder lacks a known reason. The sample yields approximately 52,000 clones; roughly 77% were counted once. The ten most abundant clones make up approximately 2.4% of the sample. The sequenced material came from PBMCs. Receptors originate from a female donor in good health and CMV-seronegative.

This sequence joins TRBV27 and TRBJ1-3; D ambiguous. The CDR3 is made up of 13 amino acids. Looked up from germline, CDR1 is MNHEY and CDR2 is SMNVEV (reference sequence). Trimming removed 6 bases at V and 3 bases at J, with 9 bases between. The DNA for the CDR3 is TGTGCCAGCAGCTCCTCGAGTGGAAACACCATATATTTT. Translation gives CASSSSSGNTIYF.

This clone occurred once. The V gene is TRBV28, the J gene TRBJ2-7, with D perhaps TRBD1 (6 bases). Germline-derived CDR1 and CDR2 are MDHEN and SYDVKM. The V end was cut by 6 bases, the J end by 6 bases, with 18 bases between. The CDR3 is made up of 14 amino acids. This CDR3 is CASRGTPKVSEQYF. CDR3 nucleotide sequence: TGTGCCAGCAGAGGGACACCTAAGGTGAGCGAGCAGTACTTC.

The CDR3 DNA reads TGTGCCAGCACCACAAGCCTTAGACCTCTCCTAGGACACACAGATACGCAGTATTTT. Its protein is CASTTSLRPLLGHTDTQYF. This chain joins TRBV13 and TRBJ2-3, with D perhaps TRBD1 (5 bases). V was trimmed by 7 bases and J by 2 bases, leaving 28 bases between them. Germline lookup yields CDR1 PRHDT and CDR2 FYEKMQ (reference sequence). CDR3 length: 19 residues.

The J gene is TRBJ2-5, the V gene TRBV27; 12 bases line up with TRBD2. CDR1 is MNHEY and CDR2 is SMNVEV in the germline V gene (reference sequence). There are 16 residues in the CDR3. Trimming took 5 bases from V and 6 from J; bases not matched to a gene: 10. The DNA of the CDR3 is TGTGCCAGCAGTCCGAGTCTAGCGGGGGGGATAAAGACCCAGTACTTC. As protein: CASSPSLAGGIKTQYF.

This chain connects TRBV19 to TRBJ1-1; TRBD1 matches at 7 bases. The V gene's germline CDR1 is LNHDA and CDR2 SQIVND (reference sequence). The CDR3 is 14 residues long. The V gene end was trimmed by 6 bases and the J gene end by 3 bases; junction bases not matched to a gene: 7. The CDR3 DNA reads TGTGCCAGTAGCCCGACAGGGTACGACACTGAAGCTTTCTTT. Translated: CASSPTGYDTEAFF.

The V call is TRBV28, the J call TRBJ2-1, with a weak D call TRBD2 (6 bases). Trimming removed 2 bases from V and 7 bases from J, with 9 bases in between. The CDR3 runs 13 residues. Germline V gene sequence: CDR1 MDHEN, CDR2 SYDVKM. CDR3 DNA: TGTGCCAGCAGTTTACCGGGGAGGAATGAGCAGTTCTTC. Protein sequence: CASSLPGRNEQFF.

This clone was observed a single time. The J gene is TRBJ2-7, the V gene TRBV11-1; 12 positions agree with TRBD1. The ends lost 6 bases at V and 5 bases at J; junction bases unmatched: 5. CDR3 length equals 14 residues. Germline values: CDR1 SGHAT, CDR2 FQDESV (reference sequence). The CDR3 is CASRRDRGLHEQYF. Here the CDR3 DNA reads TGTGCCAGCAGGAGGGACAGGGGGCTCCACGAGCAGTACTTC.

The chain links TRBV7-9 to TRBJ2-3; D remains unclear. This CDR3 has 14 residues. CDR1 is SEHNR and CDR2 is FQNEAQ in the germline V gene (reference sequence). V shed 1 base and J shed 4 bases, with 9 bases lying between them. The CDR3 here is CASSLDRVSDTQYF. In DNA form, the CDR3 reads TGTGCCAGCAGCTTAGATCGGGTTTCAGATACGCAGTATTTT.

This clone was found a few times. This rearrangement joins TRBV7-2 to TRBJ2-1; weak D call: TRBD2 (6 bases). The V and J ends lost 1 base and 7 bases respectively, with 11 bases between them. The CDR3 is 14 residues long. From germline, CDR1 is SGHTA and CDR2 FQGNSA. This chain's CDR3 is CASSLVAGRNEQFF. For the CDR3, the DNA is TGTGCCAGCAGCTTAGTGGCGGGGAGGAATGAGCAGTTCTTC.

V gene TRBV27 combines with J gene TRBJ1-2; 10 bases line up with TRBD1. Losses at the gene ends were 5 bases for V and 7 bases for J; bases not matched to a gene: 16. Germline V gene data show CDR1 as MNHEY and CDR2 as SMNVEV (reference sequence). The CDR3 runs 17 residues. CDR3: CASSPFSTGGGPGGYTF. The CDR3 DNA sequence: TGTGCCAGCAGTCCCTTCTCGACAGGGGGCGGACCGGGTGGCTACACCTTC.

J is TRBJ2-2 and V is TRBV5-6, with 9 positions matching TRBD1. This CDR3 comprises 15 residues. J lost 5 bases, V lost 3 bases, and 5 bases had no gene match. In germline, CDR1 is SGHDT, CDR2 YYEEEE. CDR3 residues: CASSSGTGLTGELFF. For the CDR3, the DNA is TGTGCCAGCAGCTCCGGGACAGGGTTAACCGGGGAGCTGTTTTTT.

This clone came up a few times. V usage is TRBV9 and J usage is TRBJ1-2, with D tentatively TRBD1 (6 bases). The ends were cut back, 7 bases at V and 8 bases at J, with 18 bases in the middle. The CDR3 contains 13 residues. CDR1 and CDR2 (germline): SGDLS, YYNGEE. The CDR3 nucleotides are TGTGCCAGCTCCATAGGGGGGGTTGGGGGCTACACCTTC. It is translated as CASSIGGVGGYTF.

The chain carries TRBV18 and TRBJ2-7; TRBD2 is a possible D gene (5 bases). The V end was cut by 3 bases, the J end by 7 bases, with 13 bases between. The CDR3 loop spans 13 amino acids. Germline CDR1 is KGHSH and CDR2 is LQKENI. CDR3 amino acids: CASSPTLTGEQYF. The DNA of the CDR3 is TGTGCCAGCTCACCGACCCTAACGGGGGAGCAGTACTTC.

J is TRBJ2-7 and V is TRBV12-5, with 11 bases fitting TRBD1. Germline assignment: CDR1 LGHNT and CDR2 FRNRAP. V lost 6 bases, J lost 4 bases, and 8 bases stayed unmatched. This CDR3 is built from 15 residues. The CDR3 bases are TGTGCTAGTGGACCGGGACAGGGGGGAATATACGAGCAGTACTTC. This codes for CASGPGQGGIYEQYF.

The chain employs TRBV5-1 and TRBJ2-6, with 8 bases aligning to TRBD1. Trimming cost V 0 bases and J 5 bases; bases outside gene matches: 13. The CDR3 is made up of 19 amino acids. CDR1 SGHRS and CDR2 YFSETQ come from the germline V gene. Written as DNA, the CDR3 is TGCGCCAGCAGCTTGGCTTCGGGACAGGCTTCTCTTAGGGCCAACGTCCTGACTTTC. Amino acid sequence: CASSLASGQASLRANVLTF.

The chain employs TRBV7-2 and TRBJ2-5, with a tentative D call TRBD2 (6 bases). Germline values: CDR1 SGHTA, CDR2 FQGNSA. There are 14 residues in the CDR3. V dropped 5 bases and J dropped 5 bases, with 15 bases sitting between them. CDR3 nucleotides: TGTGCCAGCAGCCTCATGGGGGGTGGGGAGACCCAGTACTTC. Its translation: CASSLMGGGETQYF.

The genes are TRBV2 and TRBJ2-2, with D maybe TRBD1 (6 bases). The V end was cut by 7 bases, the J end by 0 bases, with 15 bases between. The germline CDR1 and CDR2 sequences are SNHLY and FYNNEI. This CDR3 comprises 16 residues. The CDR3 DNA reads TGTGCCAGCACTAAGGACAGTCCAGCGAACACCGGGGAGCTGTTTTTT. It specifies CASTKDSPANTGELFF.

This clone was found a few times. The chain links TRBV7-6 to TRBJ2-6; 9 nucleotides agree with TRBD1. V was pared by 5 bases and J by 0 bases, with 8 bases of the junction left unmatched. Per the germline V gene, CDR1 is SGHVS and CDR2 is FNYEAQ. The CDR3 runs 18 residues. The CDR3 DNA follows: TGTGCCAGCAGCCTTCGACAGGGGGACTTCTCTGGGGCCAACGTCCTGACTTTC. As protein: CASSLRQGDFSGANVLTF. The full variable domain, its missing parts supplied by reference TRBV7-6 and TRBJ2-6, is GAGVSQSPRYKVTKRGQDVALRCDPISGHVSLYWYRQALGQGPEFLTYFNYEAQQDKSGLPNDRFSAERPEGSISTLTIQRTEQRDSAMYRCASSLRQGDFSGANVLTFGAGSRLTVL.

The chain is built from TRBV7-8 and TRBJ2-7; D perhaps matches TRBD2 (5 bases). Per germline, CDR1 SGHVS and CDR2 FQNEAQ. CDR3 length equals 15 residues. Between the trimmed V and J ends, which lost 1 base and 0 bases, there was a span of 10 bases. CDR3 DNA: TGTGCCAGCAGCTTAGAAGTGGGGAGCTCCTACGAGCAGTACTTC. Its protein is CASSLEVGSSYEQYF.

This chain links TRBV25-1 with TRBJ1-2; 8 bases line up with TRBD1. Looked up from germline, CDR1 is MGHDK and CDR2 is SYGVNS. The CDR3 extends over 14 amino acids. With V trimmed by 1 base and J by 8 bases, 6 bases remained unmatched. The CDR3 DNA is TGTGCCAGCAGTGAATTTGGACAGGGAAGCGGCTACACCTTC. Translation: CASSEFGQGSGYTF.

CDR3 sequence: CASSLTGPSKLDYEQYF. CDR3 sequence (DNA): TGTGCCAGCAGTCTAACAGGACCCTCTAAATTGGATTACGAGCAGTACTTC. The chain combines TRBV28 with TRBJ2-7, with D possibly matching TRBD1 (5 bases). V shed 5 bases and J shed 4 bases, with 24 bases lying between them. Germline V gene sequence: CDR1 MDHEN, CDR2 SYDVKM. This CDR3 has 17 amino acids.

This rearrangement joins TRBV7-6 to TRBJ1-1; D is unclear. The V end lost 2 bases, the J end lost 3 bases, and 7 bases lay between the germline ends. The germline gives CDR1 SGHVS, CDR2 FNYEAQ. This CDR3 is built from 13 residues. In DNA, the CDR3 is TGTGCCAGCAGCTTATCGCGGGACACTGAAGCTTTCTTT. It encodes CASSLSRDTEAFF.

This sequence joins TRBV7-9 and TRBJ1-4, with D uncertain. V dropped 4 bases and J dropped 10 bases, with 13 bases sitting between them. CDR1 SEHNR and CDR2 FQNEAQ come from the germline V gene (reference sequence). This CDR3 is built from 13 residues. CDR3 in amino acids: CASSSETIGKLFF. In DNA, the CDR3 is TGTGCCAGCAGCTCGGAGACGATAGGAAAACTGTTTTTT.

Only one count was recorded for this clone. The chain has TRBV19 and TRBJ1-5; 7 nucleotides line up with TRBD1. The CDR3 is 13 amino acids. Germline V gene lookup returns CDR1 LNHDA and CDR2 SQIVND (reference sequence). V dropped 5 bases and J dropped 6; count of bases not matched to a gene: 4. This CDR3 is CASSGQAGQPQHF. CDR3 coding DNA: TGTGCCAGTAGTGGACAGGCTGGTCAGCCCCAGCATTTT.

This chain links TRBV25-1 with TRBJ2-5; D unclear. The DNA end lines up better with TRBJ2-7; the J call may be wrong. Germline V gene data show CDR1 as MGHDK and CDR2 as SYGVNS. CDR3 length equals 16 residues. The CDR3, as DNA: TGTGCCAGCAGTGAATCAACAGTTCCTACCCCCTACGAGCAGTACTTC. Its protein product is CASSESTVPTPYEQYF.

To note about this clone: Other DNA sequences in this specimen translate into the identical CDR3. V is TRBV28 and J is TRBJ2-7; 7 nucleotides agree with TRBD1. With 6 bases clipped from V and 3 bases from J, the junction kept 5 bases outside the gene matches. Per germline, CDR1 MDHEN and CDR2 SYDVKM. The CDR3 contains 13 residues. CDR3 bases: TGTGCCAGCAGCCTAGGGGGCGGCTACGAGCAGTACTTC. This encodes CASSLGGGYEQYF.

This clone was seen once. This chain uses TRBV9 with TRBJ1-2; 8 bases line up with TRBD1. The CDR3 consists of 15 residues. After removal of 2 bases from V and 3 bases from J, the junction contained 6 bases not matched to a gene. From germline, CDR1 is SGDLS and CDR2 YYNGEE. CDR3 bases: TGTGCCAGCAGCGTCACGGACAGGGCTGACTATGGCTACACCTTC. Encoded protein: CASSVTDRADYGYTF.

Worth noting for this clone: One end of the junction fails to match germline, which may point to a read error. This sequence joins TRBV6-5 and TRBJ2-7; TRBD1 matches 7 bases. Looked up from germline, CDR1 is MNHEY and CDR2 is SVGAGI. The CDR3 is made up of 12 amino acids. The DNA of the CDR3 is TGTGCCAGCGGGGACAGTCTCTACGGGCAGTACTTC. It specifies CASGDSLYGQYF.

The chain has TRBV28 and TRBJ2-7, with unresolved D. Looked up from germline, CDR1 is MDHEN and CDR2 is SYDVKM. Trimming shortened V by 6 bases and J by 0 bases, and 15 bases separated the two germline ends. The CDR3 consists of 15 residues. This chain's CDR3 is CASSPPPRSSYEQYF. CDR3 coding DNA: TGTGCCAGCAGCCCCCCCCCTAGGAGCTCCTACGAGCAGTACTTC.